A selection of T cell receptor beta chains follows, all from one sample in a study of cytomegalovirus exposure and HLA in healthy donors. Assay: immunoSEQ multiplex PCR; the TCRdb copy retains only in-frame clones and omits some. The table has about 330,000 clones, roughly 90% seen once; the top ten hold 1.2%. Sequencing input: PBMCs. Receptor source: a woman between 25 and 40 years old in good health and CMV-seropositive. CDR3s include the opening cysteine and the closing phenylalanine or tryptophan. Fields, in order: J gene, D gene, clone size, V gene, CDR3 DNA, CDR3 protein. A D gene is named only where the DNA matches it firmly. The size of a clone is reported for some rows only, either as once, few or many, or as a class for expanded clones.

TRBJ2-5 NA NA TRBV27 TGTGCCAGCAGGAAAGAAAGTGCGGCCAGTCAAGAGACCCAGTACTTC CASRKESAASQETQYF
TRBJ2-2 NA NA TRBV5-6 TGTGCCAGCAGCAGTTACACCGGGGAGCTGTTTTTT CASSSYTGELFF
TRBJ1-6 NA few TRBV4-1 TGCGCCAGCAGCCAAATTGGTCCAGGGGATAATTCACCCCTCCACTTT CASSQIGPGDNSPLHF
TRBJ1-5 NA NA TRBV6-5 TGTGCCAGCAGCCTCTTGGGGTATGATCAGCCCCAGCATTTT CASSLLGYDQPQHF
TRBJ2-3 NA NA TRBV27 TGTGCCAGCAGTTCGGGACACGCCACAGATACGCAGTATTTT CASSSGHATDTQYF
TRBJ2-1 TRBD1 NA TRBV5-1 TGCGCCAGCAGCGACCGACAGGGGGGTATCAATGAGCAGTTCTTC CASSDRQGGINEQFF
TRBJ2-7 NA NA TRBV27 TGTGCCAGCAGTCCCCGATGGGGGCTAGTTATCTACGAGCAGTACTTC CASSPRWGLVIYEQYF
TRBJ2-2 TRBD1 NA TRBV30 TGTGCCTGGAGACAGGGGGCGAACACCGGGGAGCTGTTTTTT CAWRQGANTGELFF
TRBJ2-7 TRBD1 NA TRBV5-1 TGCGCCAGCAGCCCCACGCTCTCTAATCCGGGACAGCATTCCTACGAGCAGTACTTC CASSPTLSNPGQHSYEQYF
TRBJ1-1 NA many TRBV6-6 TGTGCCAGCAGTTACGTCGGTGGGGACGGGGCTTTCTTT CASSYVGGDGAFF
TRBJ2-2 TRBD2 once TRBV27 TGTGCCAGCTCTGGACTAGAGGGCACCGGGGAGCTGTTTTTT CASSGLEGTGELFF
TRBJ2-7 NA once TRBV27 TGTGCCAGCAGTTTATTTACCTCCTACGAGCAGTACTTC CASSLFTSYEQYF
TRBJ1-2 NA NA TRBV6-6 TGTGCCAGCAGTTTTTCGACTGGGGGCGGCTACACCTTC CASSFSTGGGYTF
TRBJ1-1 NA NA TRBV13 TGTGCCAGCAGCTCCGGGCCAGGGGATGGCACTGAAGCTTTCTTT CASSSGPGDGTEAFF
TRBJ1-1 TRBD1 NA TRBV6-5 TGTGCCAGCAGCCGGGACAGGGGAAACACTGAAGCTTTCTTT CASSRDRGNTEAFF
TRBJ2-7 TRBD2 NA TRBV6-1 TGTGCCAGCAGTGAAGCGCTAGCGGGGGCCTACGAGCAGTACTTC CASSEALAGAYEQYF
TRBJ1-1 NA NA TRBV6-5 TGTGCCAGCAGGGGTGTGGACACTGAAGCTTTCTTT CASRGVDTEAFF
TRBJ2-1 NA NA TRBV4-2 TGTGCCAGCAGCCAAGGTAACAGTGCCCCCTTAGCTGAGCAGTTCTTC CASSQGNSAPLAEQFF
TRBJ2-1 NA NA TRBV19 TGTGCCAGTCAGACCGGCGCTAGCCGAGAATACAATGAGCAGTTCTTC CASQTGASREYNEQFF
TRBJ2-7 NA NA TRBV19 TGTGCCAGTAGTATCGGGAATACCTACGAGCAGTACTTC CASSIGNTYEQYF
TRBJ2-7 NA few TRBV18 TGTGCCAGCTCACCACAAGGAGGGGGACTCTCCTACGAGCAGTACTTC CASSPQGGGLSYEQYF
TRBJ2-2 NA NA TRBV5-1 TGCGCCAGCAGCCTCAATACAGGGCCCGGGGAGCTGTTTTTT CASSLNTGPGELFF
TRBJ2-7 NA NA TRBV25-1 TGTGCCAGCAGTGATACTTCCGGGTGGCAGTACTTC CASSDTSGWQYF
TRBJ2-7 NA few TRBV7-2 TGTGCCAGCAGCTTAGTGGCTAACTACGAGCAGTACTTC CASSLVANYEQYF
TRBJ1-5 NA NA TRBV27 TGTGCCAGCAGTTTGACAGTTATCCAGCCCCAGCATTTT CASSLTVIQPQHF
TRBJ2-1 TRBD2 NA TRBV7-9 TGTGCCAGCAGTCCGGGACTAGCCATTAATGAGCAGTTCTTC CASSPGLAINEQFF
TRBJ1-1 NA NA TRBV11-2 TGTGCCAGCAGCTTAACGACAAACACGAACACTGAAGCTTTCTTT CASSLTTNTNTEAFF
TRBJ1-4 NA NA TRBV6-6 TGTGCCAGCCGGTGGGCTACTTCTGAAAAACTGTTTTTT CASRWATSEKLFF
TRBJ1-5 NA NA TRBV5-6 TGTGCCAGCAGCTCGACCCTAGACAGGCCGGGCAATCAGCCCCAGCATTTT CASSSTLDRPGNQPQHF
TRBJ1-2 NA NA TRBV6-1 TGTGCCAGCAGTGAAGCCAACAGGCACTATGGCTACACCTTC CASSEANRHYGYTF
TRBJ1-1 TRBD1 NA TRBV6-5 TGTGCCAGCAGTTACTCGGGACAGGGTATGAACACTGAAGCTTTCTTT CASSYSGQGMNTEAFF
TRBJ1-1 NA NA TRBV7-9 TGTGCCAGCTCAGCTAGCAGGCCCGCGAACACTGAAGCTTTCTTT CASSASRPANTEAFF
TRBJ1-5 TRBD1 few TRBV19 TGTGCCAGTAGGGACAGGGGCTGGAATCAGCCCCAGCATTTT CASRDRGWNQPQHF
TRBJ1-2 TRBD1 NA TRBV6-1 TGTGCCAGCAGTGAAGCCTCGGCAGGGGGATTTGGCTACACCTTC CASSEASAGGFGYTF
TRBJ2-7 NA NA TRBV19 TGTGCCAGTAGTATGGGGTCGGGTTCTATGTACGAGCAGTACTTC CASSMGSGSMYEQYF
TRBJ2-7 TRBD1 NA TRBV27 TGTGCCAGCAGTTTATCGTGGGACAGGATATTGCACGAGCAGTACTTC CASSLSWDRILHEQYF
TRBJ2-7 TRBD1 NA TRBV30 TGTGCCTGGAGTTACAGGGGAAGCTACGAGCAGTACTTC CAWSYRGSYEQYF
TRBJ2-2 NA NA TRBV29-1 TGCAGCGTTCTGGGGGATCAATCGAACACCGGGGAGCTGTTTTTT CSVLGDQSNTGELFF
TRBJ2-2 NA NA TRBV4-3 TGCGCCAGCAGCCAAGATGGCCCCGGGGAGCTGTTTTTT CASSQDGPGELFF
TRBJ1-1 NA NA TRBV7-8 TGTGCCAGCAGCTTCGGGACCGGCCAGAACACTGAAGCTTTCTTT CASSFGTGQNTEAFF
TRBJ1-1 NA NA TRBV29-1 TGCAGCGTCGAACAGATGAACACTGAAGCTTTCTTT CSVEQMNTEAFF
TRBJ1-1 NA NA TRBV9 TGTGCCAGCAGCGTAGGTTCACGGAACACTGAAGCTTTCTTT CASSVGSRNTEAFF
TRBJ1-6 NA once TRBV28 TGTGCCAGCAGTTGGGGGGGGGTAAGAGAATATAATTCACCCCTCCACTTT CASSWGGVREYNSPLHF
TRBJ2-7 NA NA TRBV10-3 TGTGCCATCAGTGATCCCGGGACATTTACCTACGAGCAGTACTTC CAISDPGTFTYEQYF
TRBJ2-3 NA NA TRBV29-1 TGCAGCGTTGTGGGATACACAGATACGCAGTATTTT CSVVGYTDTQYF
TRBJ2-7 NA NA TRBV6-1 TGTGCCAGCAGTGAAACCGGACACAGGGCTCCCTACGAGCAGTACTTC CASSETGHRAPYEQYF
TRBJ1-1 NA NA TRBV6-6 TGTGCCAGCAGTTACACCCGGAACACTGAAGCTTTCTTT CASSYTRNTEAFF
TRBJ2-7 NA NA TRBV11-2 TGTGCCAGCAGTCGCGGTTACGAGCAGTACTTC CASSRGYEQYF